This record looks at one TCR beta chain sequence and its context. The data stem from a study of blood T cell repertoires in COVID-19. Study background: T cells, B-cell-depleted T cells, or PBMCs provided the cDNA or gDNA that served as material.

The repertoire was sequenced with immunoSEQ multiplex PCR; TCRdb's copy has only in-frame clones and lacks some. The table includes roughly 360,000 clones, approximately 90% detected once. V shed 6 bases and J 3 bases; nucleotides not matched to a gene: 22. CDR1 and CDR2 (germline): MNHEY, SMNVEV (reference sequence). The CDR3 covers 19 residues. Categorization into cohorts depended on clinical history that participants reported. The receptor's source is a woman between 25 and 40 years old with acute COVID-19. The sequenced material came from PBMCs or T cells enriched from blood (not recorded which). This sequence joins TRBV27 and TRBJ2-7; 8 bases fit TRBD1. The CDR3 spells CASSLGRRTGKGTHYEQYF. CDR3 coding DNA: TGTGCCAGCAGCTTAGGTAGAAGGACAGGGAAGGGGACCCACTACGAGCAGTACTTC.